Presented here are 14 T cell receptor beta chains from one specimen sequenced in a study of T cells after yellow fever vaccination. Each CDR3 protein gets one entry after TCRdb re-called the 5' RACE reads with MiXCR. The table includes hundreds of thousands of distinct CDR3 sequences, around an eighth detected once. The sequences come from PBMCs, collected on the day of the yellow fever booster vaccination. These receptors were taken from a man aged 30-40 years who received the YFV17D yellow fever vaccine.

The CDR3 DNA reads TGCGCCAGCAGCCAAGAGGGCACCTTCACAGATACGCAGTATTTT. Protein: CASSQEGTFTDTQYF. The V gene is TRBV4-3, the J gene TRBJ2-3; D unclear. CDR1 and CDR2 from the germline V gene are LGHNA and YSLEER. The CDR3 consists of 15 residues. The ends were cut back, 0 bases at V and 2 bases at J, with 9 bases in the middle.

The rearrangement uses TRBV20-1 and TRBJ2-5, with 10 nucleotides matching TRBD2. Germline V lookup: CDR1 DFQATT, CDR2 SNEGSKA (reference sequence). V gave up 5 bases and J gave up 4 bases; unmatched junction bases: 10. The CDR3 has 15 amino acids. The CDR3 DNA follows: TGCAGTGCTCACCTGCTAGCGGGAGTAGGAGAGACCCAGTACTTC. It encodes CSAHLLAGVGETQYF.

This clonotype was picked up a small number of times. V gene TRBV6-5 combines with J gene TRBJ2-5; TRBD2 might be the D (5 bases). In germline, CDR1 is MNHEY, CDR2 SVGAGI. The CDR3 extends over 15 amino acids. Trimming stripped 4 bases from V and 2 bases from J, with 14 bases between. CDR3 loop: CASSFSRPGQETQYF. The CDR3 region has the DNA TGTGCCAGCAGTTTCTCCCGTCCGGGGCAAGAGACCCAGTACTTC.

The genes are TRBV20-1 and TRBJ2-2; tentative D call: TRBD2 (6 bases). The CDR3 runs 16 residues. The V gene's germline CDR1 is DFQATT and CDR2 SNEGSKA (reference sequence). V was shortened by 0 bases and J by 1 base, with 12 bases between the two germline ends. This chain's CDR3 is CSARDAGPENTGELFF. CDR3 sequence (DNA): TGCAGTGCTAGAGACGCGGGACCTGAGAACACCGGGGAGCTGTTTTTT.

This clonotype was observed a few times. The J gene is TRBJ1-4, the V gene TRBV12-3 or TRBV12-4; no clear D gene. This CDR3 has 12 amino acids. Trimming pared 6 bases from V and 4 bases from J, leaving 6 bases between. CDR3 nucleotide sequence: TGTGCCAGCAGGGGAGGTAATGAAAAACTGTTTTTT. This encodes CASRGGNEKLFF.

This sequence joins TRBV9 and TRBJ2-5; 12 bases agree with TRBD2. This CDR3 comprises 15 residues. CDR1 is SGDLS, CDR2 YYNGEE, per germline. V lost 0 bases to trimming and J lost 5 bases; unmatched junction nucleotides: 2. The CDR3 bases are TGTGCCAGCAGCGTAGCGACTAGCGGGAGTGAGACCCAGTACTTC. Translated, it gives CASSVATSGSETQYF. The whole variable domain, remainder taken from reference TRBV9 and TRBJ2-5, is DSGVTQTPKHLITATGQRVTLRCSPRSGDLSVYWYQQSLDQGLQFLIQYYNGEERAKGNILERFSAQQFPDLHSELNLSSLELGDSALYFCASSVATSGSETQYFGPGTRLLVL.

This clonotype was seen a handful of times. The chain joins TRBV7-8 to TRBJ1-4, with D possibly matching TRBD1 (6 bases). Trimming pared 0 bases from V and 4 bases from J, leaving 12 bases between. The CDR3 totals 16 residues. Germline lookup yields CDR1 SGHVS and CDR2 FQNEAQ. CDR3 in DNA: TGTGCCAGCAGCTTAGCAGGGGGAAACATTAATGAAAAACTGTTTTTT. Protein: CASSLAGGNINEKLFF. The full variable domain, with the rest looked up from reference TRBV7-8 and TRBJ1-4, is GAGVSQSPRYKVAKRGQDVALRCDPISGHVSLFWYQQALGQGPEFLTYFQNEAQLDKSGLPSDRFFAERPEGSVSTLKIQRTQQEDSAVYLCASSLAGGNINEKLFFGSGTQLSVL.

This clonotype has only a few counts. The chain couples TRBV25-1 to TRBJ2-7, with no clear D. CDR1 and CDR2 (germline): MGHDK, SYGVNS. The V end lost 2 bases, the J end lost 0 bases, and 8 bases lay between the germline ends. The CDR3 is 14 amino acids. The DNA of the CDR3 is TGTGCCAGCAGTGAACCGGGCCTCTCCTACGAGCAGTACTTC. This encodes CASSEPGLSYEQYF.

The gene calls are TRBV28 and TRBJ2-3; 8 nucleotides agree with TRBD2. CDR1 is MDHEN and CDR2 is SYDVKM in the germline V gene. The CDR3 loop spans 15 amino acids. V lost 7 bases, J lost 1 base, and 7 bases stayed unmatched. The CDR3 loop reads CASTRPAGGTDTQYF. CDR3 coding DNA: TGTGCCAGCACCCGGCCAGCGGGAGGCACAGATACGCAGTATTTT.

The sample holds a few counts of this clonotype. The J gene is TRBJ2-7, the V gene TRBV7-6; 13 positions match TRBD2. J lost 5 bases, V lost 5 bases, and 9 bases had no gene match. This CDR3 is built from 16 residues. Germline V gene sequence: CDR1 SGHVS, CDR2 FNYEAQ. As DNA, the CDR3 is TGTGCCAGCAGCCTCTTGACTAGCGGGAGGCCCCACGAGCAGTACTTC. It translates to CASSLLTSGRPHEQYF.

V gene TRBV20-1 combines with J gene TRBJ2-7, with D tentatively TRBD2 (6 bases). The CDR3 sequence is 17 residues long. CDR1 is DFQATT and CDR2 is SNEGSKA in the germline V gene (reference sequence). The V gene lost 0 bases and the J gene lost 1 base, with 19 bases spanning the gap. Written as DNA, the CDR3 is TGCAGTGCTAGAGATGAAGGCGCGGCTAGCGTTTCCTACGAGCAGTACTTC. It specifies CSARDEGAASVSYEQYF.

This clonotype came up a few times. The V gene is TRBV9, the J gene TRBJ1-1, with D tentatively TRBD1 (6 bases). This CDR3 has 13 residues. Germline V gene sequence: CDR1 SGDLS, CDR2 YYNGEE. Trimming took off 7 bases at V and 0 bases at J, with 10 bases between the two ends. The CDR3 DNA reads as TGTGCCAGCGCCGGGACACTGAACACTGAAGCTTTCTTT. Protein sequence: CASAGTLNTEAFF.

The V gene is TRBV19, the J gene TRBJ2-7; 8 nucleotides align to TRBD2. The CDR3 consists of 15 residues. The germline gives CDR1 LNHDA, CDR2 SQIVND (reference sequence). Germline trimming cut 4 bases from V and 2 bases from J; bases unmatched to any gene: 7. The CDR3 region has the DNA TGTGCCAGTAGTACCAAGCGGGAGTTAACCTACGAGCAGTACTTC. Translation gives CASSTKRELTYEQYF.

The CDR3 bases are TGTGCCAGCAGCAAAAAAGGGATGTCGGAAGAGACCCAGTACTTC. Protein: CASSKKGMSEETQYF. This rearrangement joins TRBV21-1 to TRBJ2-5. TRBV21-1 has pseudogene status. The CDR3 has 15 residues.